This T cell receptor beta chain was documented in a study of OX40 agonist ivuxolimab in advanced cancers. Whole-study findings and limits: Within 6 weeks, CD4+ and CD8+ blood T cells expanded clonally at 0.1 to 3.0 mg/kg. In the expanded peripheral T cells, antigen specificity was never determined. Nonresponders included some who also had low normalized T-cell clonal expansion.

This clone is a singleton in its sample. Its antigen is undetermined. Trimming removed 7 bases from V and 3 bases from J, with 15 bases in between. Germline V lookup: CDR1 SGHAT, CDR2 FQNNGV. This CDR3 is built from 14 residues. The method was immunoSEQ multiplex PCR; TCRdb's version includes in-frame clones alone and lacks a portion of them. The data show tens of thousands of clones, 85% to 95% seen once. The cohort excluded patients with autoimmune disease history or systemic immunosuppression. Source: CD4+ or CD8+ T cells sorted from blood, taken in a trial of the OX40 agonist ivuxolimab. V gene TRBV11-2 combines with J gene TRBJ1-1, with D hard to call. This TCR was sampled from an adult with an advanced solid tumor such as melanoma, head and neck, liver or kidney cancer. CDR3 residues: CASTLGVGYTEAFF. The CDR3 DNA is TGTGCCAGCACCCTTGGAGTGGGGTACACTGAAGCTTTCTTT.